The 12 T cell receptor beta chains in this list originate from one sample, sequenced in a study of cytomegalovirus exposure and HLA in healthy donors. Primers: 60 Vbeta forward and 13 Jbeta reverse. Using immunoSEQ multiplex PCR, the repertoire was profiled, and TCRdb retains in-frame clones only, with some absent. The sample has tens of thousands of clones, around 85% seen once. Sequenced sample: PBMCs. Receptors originate from a man aged 45-60 years in good health and CMV-seronegative.

The chain combines TRBV7-2 with TRBJ2-1; possibly TRBD1 for D (6 bases). The germline V gene has CDR1 SGHTA and CDR2 FQGNSA. CDR3 length equals 13 residues. Trimming took 4 bases from V and 9 from J, leaving 13 bases between them. This CDR3 is CASSWKQGTEQFF. Written as DNA, the CDR3 is TGTGCCAGCAGCTGGAAACAGGGCACTGAGCAGTTCTTC.

The genes are TRBV6-6 and TRBJ1-1; possibly TRBD1 for D (5 bases). Trimming left V 7 bases short and J 4 bases short, with 16 bases between. Germline CDR1 reads MNHNY; CDR2 reads SVGAGI (reference sequence). This CDR3 has 14 residues. This CDR3 reads CASIDLEGATEAFF. The CDR3 DNA follows: TGTGCCAGCATCGATTTAGAAGGGGCCACTGAAGCTTTCTTT.

This chain connects TRBV30 to TRBJ2-5; TRBD2 matches 7 bases. Looked up from germline, CDR1 is GTSNPN and CDR2 is SVGIG (reference sequence). CDR3 size: 13 residues. V lost 0 bases and J lost 7; bases outside the gene matches: 5. Here the CDR3 reads CAWSVGASGTQYF. The CDR3 DNA reads TGTGCCTGGAGTGTAGGGGCTAGCGGGACCCAGTACTTC.

The V gene is TRBV28, the J gene TRBJ2-7; 11 bases agree with TRBD2. Looked up from germline, CDR1 is MDHEN and CDR2 is SYDVKM. The CDR3 runs to 16 residues. Germline trimming cut 2 bases from V and 7 bases from J; bases unmatched to any gene: 10. CDR3 sequence: CASSLPPTSGTPEQYF. CDR3 DNA sequence: TGTGCCAGCAGTTTACCCCCGACTAGCGGGACTCCGGAGCAGTACTTC.

The chain is built from TRBV1 and TRBJ2-5; the table's D call, TRBD1, has no DNA check behind it. The closer fit of TRBJ2-7 to the DNA end suggests the J call may be wrong. TRBV1 is reported as a pseudogene. The CDR3 consists of 13 residues. The CDR3 spells CTSLLDRPYEQYF. As DNA, the CDR3 is TGCACCAGCCTCCTCGACAGACCCTACGAGCAGTACTTC.

The chain uses TRBV9 and TRBJ1-1, with TRBD1 matching over 7 bases. The CDR3 contains 14 residues. The V gene's germline CDR1 is SGDLS and CDR2 YYNGEE. Losses at the gene ends were 3 bases for V and 5 bases for J; bases not matched to a gene: 7. The DNA of the CDR3 is TGTGCCAGCAGCGCCGCAGGGGGAGGAACTGAAGCTTTCTTT. Its protein is CASSAAGGGTEAFF. The whole variable domain, filled in from reference TRBV9 and TRBJ1-1, reads DSGVTQTPKHLITATGQRVTLRCSPRSGDLSVYWYQQSLDQGLQFLIQYYNGEERAKGNILERFSAQQFPDLHSELNLSSLELGDSALYFCASSAAGGGTEAFFGQGTRLTVV.

This chain links TRBV7-2 with TRBJ2-7, with 12 bases that match TRBD2. The trim removed 5 bases at V and 7 bases at J, leaving 6 bases unmatched. The CDR3 covers 14 residues. Germline assignment: CDR1 SGHTA and CDR2 FQGNSA. The CDR3 spells CASSIGLAGIEQYF. The CDR3 nucleotides read TGTGCCAGCAGCATCGGACTAGCGGGAATTGAGCAGTACTTC. Together with reference TRBV7-2 and TRBJ2-7, the CDR3 gives the full variable domain: GAGVSQSPSNKVTEKGKDVELRCDPISGHTALYWYRQSLGQGLEFLIYFQGNSAPDKSGLPSDRFSAERTGGSVSTLTIQRTQQEDSAVYLCASSIGLAGIEQYFGPGTRLTVT.

The V gene is TRBV28, the J gene TRBJ2-1; unclear D gene. The CDR3 contains 14 residues. V was pared by 6 bases and J by 1 base, with 10 bases between. The germline CDR1 and CDR2 sequences are MDHEN and SYDVKM. The CDR3 nucleotides read TGTGCCAGCAGATCCGCCCAGTCCTACAATGAGCAGTTCTTC. Its translation is CASRSAQSYNEQFF.

The CDR3 sequence: CASSPRGVAVLEMAQFF. The CDR3 region has the DNA TGTGCCAGCTCCCCGCGTGGGGTAGCGGTGCTCGAGATGGCGCAGTTCTTC. The chain carries TRBV18 and TRBJ2-1, with D perhaps matching TRBD2 (6 bases). CDR3 size: 17 residues. Trimming left V 6 bases short and J 12 bases short, with 30 bases between. Germline CDR1 is KGHSH and CDR2 is LQKENI.

J is TRBJ2-1 and V is TRBV7-3; TRBD2 matches 8 bases. The germline gives CDR1 SGHTA, CDR2 FQGTGA. V shed 3 bases, J shed 2 bases, and the junction held 9 bases outside the gene matches. This CDR3 has 17 residues. The CDR3 bases are TGTGCCAGCAGCTTGGCGGGAGGTCAACCCCCCTACAATGAGCAGTTCTTC. The encoded protein is CASSLAGGQPPYNEQFF.

This chain connects TRBV25-1 to TRBJ1-2, with 7 bases aligning to TRBD1. Per germline, CDR1 MGHDK and CDR2 SYGVNS. This CDR3 has 15 residues. V trimming: 6 bases; J trimming: 2 bases; junction bases outside the gene matches: 9. The DNA for the CDR3 is TGTGCCAGCAGCTGGACGGAGGGGGCGAACTATGGCTACACCTTC. It translates to CASSWTEGANYGYTF.

The chain is built from TRBV30 and TRBJ2-6; D ambiguous. Deletions cut 2 bases from V and 1 base from J, with 12 bases between. This CDR3 has 16 amino acids. Germline V gene lookup returns CDR1 GTSNPN and CDR2 SVGIG (reference sequence). CDR3 sequence reads: CAWSRIGRSGANVLTF. CDR3 coding DNA: TGTGCCTGGAGTCGTATCGGCAGGTCTGGGGCCAACGTCCTGACTTTC. Full variable domain (missing parts from reference TRBV30 and TRBJ2-6): SQTIHQWPATLVQPVGSPLSLECTVEGTSNPNLYWYRQAAGRGLQLLFYSVGIGQISSEVPQNLSASRPQDRQFILSSKKLLLSDSGFYLCAWSRIGRSGANVLTFGAGSRLTVL.